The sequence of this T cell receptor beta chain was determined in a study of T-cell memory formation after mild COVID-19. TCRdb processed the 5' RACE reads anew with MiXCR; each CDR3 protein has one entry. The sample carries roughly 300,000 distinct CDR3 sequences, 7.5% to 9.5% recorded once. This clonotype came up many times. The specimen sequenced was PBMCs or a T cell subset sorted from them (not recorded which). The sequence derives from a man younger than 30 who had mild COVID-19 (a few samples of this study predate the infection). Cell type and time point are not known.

Here the CDR3 reads CASSVTGTTDTQYF. The CDR3, as DNA: TGTGCCAGCAGCGTGACCGGGACCACAGATACGCAGTATTTT. The chain is built from TRBV7-6 and TRBJ2-3; D might be TRBD1 or TRBD2, each matching 5 bases. This CDR3 is built from 14 residues. The ends were cut back, 5 bases at V and 2 bases at J, with 11 bases in the middle. CDR1 is SGHVS and CDR2 is FNYEAQ in the germline V gene.